This T cell receptor beta chain originates from a study of T cell repertoires in cytomegalovirus infection. TCRdb used MiXCR to reprocess the reads, holding one entry per CDR3 protein. Of about 85,000 distinct CDR3 sequences in the sample, 45% to 55% were seen once. Per germline, CDR1 DFQATT and CDR2 SNEGSKA (reference sequence). V was shortened by 5 bases and J by 4 bases, with 13 bases between the two germline ends. This CDR3 is 13 amino acids long. This clonotype came up a few times. The antigen is unknown. The sample consisted of CD8+ T cells from cultured PBMCs, taken from culture after CMV antigen stimulation. The chain joins TRBV20-1 to TRBJ2-3, with D possibly called TRBD1 or TRBD2 (5 bases each). The receptor was derived from a human donor in good health (CMV status not recorded). Some clones in this sample may be carry-over from other donors' samples. In DNA, the CDR3 is TGCAGTGCTGGGGCACCGGGGTCAGATACGCAGTATTTT. It yields the protein CSAGAPGSDTQYF.